These T cell receptor beta chains were read from a single sample in a study of blood T cells in healthy people across ages. TCRdb ran MiXCR on the 5' RACE reads and lists one entry per CDR3 protein. The sample carries 2 million or so distinct CDR3 sequences, around half recorded once. Sequenced sample: blood. Source of these receptors: a woman in her 40s in good health. Both conserved end residues are part of each CDR3. D genes are given only for firm matches. Where a row states a size, it is once, few, many or the class of an expanded clone; other rows omit it.

length	V	D	J	size	DNA	CDR3
15	TRBV28	TRBD2	TRBJ2-7	few	TGTGCCAGCAGTTCGACTAGCGGGGGCAAGTGGGTGCAGTACTTC	CASSSTSGGKWVQYF
15	TRBV20-1	.	TRBJ2-7	many	TGCAGTGCTAGAGATGCTCTCGGCTCCTCCTACGAGCAGTACTTC	CSARDALGSSYEQYF
15	TRBV29-1	TRBD1	TRBJ2-3	.	TGCAGCGTTGACGGACAGGGCCTCCCCACAGATACGCAGTATTTT	CSVDGQGLPTDTQYF
14	TRBV5-1	.	TRBJ2-5	.	TGCGCCAGCACCATTGGGACTCTACAAGAGACCCAGTACTTC	CASTIGTLQETQYF
19	TRBV4-2	TRBD2	TRBJ2-1	.	TGTGCCAGCAGCCAAGATACCGGGACTAGCGGGGGGGCGACGGATGAGCAGTTCTTC	CASSQDTGTSGGATDEQFF
14	TRBV11-1	.	TRBJ2-1	.	TGTGCCAGCAGCGTAGGTCAGCGGGCGAGGGAGCAGTTCTTC	CASSVGQRAREQFF
15	TRBV9	.	TRBJ1-2	.	TGTGCCAGCAGCGTAGACGGTGGTTACAGTTATGGCTACACCTTC	CASSVDGGYSYGYTF
13	TRBV6-2/TRBV6-3	.	TRBJ2-5	.	TGTGCCAGCAGTTACTCCTTCGGAGAGACCCAGTACTTC	CASSYSFGETQYF
15	TRBV15	TRBD2	TRBJ2-1	few	TGTGCCACCTCAATCGCTAGCGGGGGGTACAATGAGCAGTTCTTC	CATSIASGGYNEQFF
12	TRBV15	.	TRBJ2-1	.	TGTGCCACCAGCAGAGATGTCTATGAGCAGTTCTTC	CATSRDVYEQFF
16	TRBV20-1	.	TRBJ1-5	.	TGCAGTGCTAGTGCTCAGGGGAATAGGGCCAATCAGCCCCAGCATTTT	CSASAQGNRANQPQHF
15	TRBV5-1	TRBD1	TRBJ2-7	.	TGCGCCAGCAGCTTCCTGGGACAGCTAAATAATGAGCAGTACTTC	CASSFLGQLNNEQYF
14	TRBV7-9	.	TRBJ1-1	few	TGTGCCAGCAGCTTAGGCGAGGGGTGGACTGAAGCTTTCTTT	CASSLGEGWTEAFF
13	TRBV5-5	.	TRBJ1-1	.	TGTGCCAGCAGCTTGATGATCCAGCCAGAAGCTTTCTTT	CASSLMIQPEAFF
16	TRBV20-1	TRBD2	TRBJ2-1	.	TGCAGTGCTAGAAGGACTAGCGGGGGCCAACCGAATGAGCAGTTCTTC	CSARRTSGGQPNEQFF
15	TRBV20-1	.	TRBJ2-3	.	TGCAGTGTTAGAGATGGCGGAGGGGGCACAGATACGCAGTATTTT	CSVRDGGGGTDTQYF
15	TRBV19	.	TRBJ2-2	.	TGTGCCAGTAGTATTGCTGGTGTTGACACCGGGGAGCTGTTTTTT	CASSIAGVDTGELFF
16	TRBV7-2	.	TRBJ1-2	.	TGTGCCAGCAGCCCGCGAGCGGGACACCTGGTTGATGGCTACACCTTC	CASSPRAGHLVDGYTF
13	TRBV12-3/TRBV12-4	.	TRBJ2-7	.	TGTGCCAGCAGTTTGGAGATCAGGGGCGAGCAGTACTTC	CASSLEIRGEQYF
14	TRBV28	.	TRBJ2-1	.	TGTGCCGGCAGTAGACAGTTTTCCTACAATGAGCAGTTCTTC	CAGSRQFSYNEQFF
14	TRBV12-3/TRBV12-4	TRBD1	TRBJ1-1	.	TGTGCCAGCAGGGGACAGGGTCTGAACACTGAAGCTTTCTTT	CASRGQGLNTEAFF
14	TRBV7-2	.	TRBJ2-1	.	TGTGCCAGCACCGAGGGTGGGGGGTACAATGAGCAGTTCTTC	CASTEGGGYNEQFF
18	TRBV6-2/TRBV6-3	TRBD2	TRBJ2-3	once	TGTGCCAGCAGTTACCCCCAACTAGCGGGGGGGCGGGCAGATACGCAGTATTTT	CASSYPQLAGGRADTQYF
15	TRBV12-3/TRBV12-4	.	TRBJ1-1	.	TGTGCCAGCAGGGCCCCCGGGAGGGTGAACACTGAAGCTTTCTTT	CASRAPGRVNTEAFF
13	TRBV6-5	.	TRBJ2-5	few	TGTGCCAGCACTCGCGCCCCGGGGGAGACCCAGTACTTC	CASTRAPGETQYF
14	TRBV6-5	.	TRBJ1-2	.	TGTGCCAGCAGTTACTCGATCAGAGGGGCAGGCTACACCTTC	CASSYSIRGAGYTF
16	TRBV5-1	.	TRBJ2-5	.	TGCGCCAGCAGCTCGTCGACCGGAGGCTTGTTTGAGACCCAGTACTTC	CASSSSTGGLFETQYF
17	TRBV7-8	.	TRBJ1-4	.	TGTGCCAGCAGCTTAGATCCGGCAGATTTTCTTAAGGAAAAACTGTTTTTT	CASSLDPADFLKEKLFF
15	TRBV29-1	TRBD2	TRBJ2-3	few	TGCAGCGTTGTGGGAGGGATTTTAAGCACAGATACGCAGTATTTT	CSVVGGILSTDTQYF
13	TRBV6-5	.	TRBJ1-2	few	TGTGCCAGCAGTTATTCCGACAGGATTGGCTACACCTTC	CASSYSDRIGYTF